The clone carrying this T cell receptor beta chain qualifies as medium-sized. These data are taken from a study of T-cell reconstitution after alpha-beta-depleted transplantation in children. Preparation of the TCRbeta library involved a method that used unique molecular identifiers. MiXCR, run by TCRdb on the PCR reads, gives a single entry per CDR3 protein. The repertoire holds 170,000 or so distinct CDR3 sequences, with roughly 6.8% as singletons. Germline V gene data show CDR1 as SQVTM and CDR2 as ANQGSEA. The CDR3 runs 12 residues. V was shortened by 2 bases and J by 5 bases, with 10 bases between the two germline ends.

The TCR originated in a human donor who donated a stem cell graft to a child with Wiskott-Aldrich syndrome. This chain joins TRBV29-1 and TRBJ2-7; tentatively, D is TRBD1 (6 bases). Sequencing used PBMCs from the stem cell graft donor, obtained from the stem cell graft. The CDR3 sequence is CSVEYRAHEQYF. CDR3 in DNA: TGCAGCGTTGAATACAGGGCTCACGAGCAGTACTTC.